These 18 T cell receptor beta chains came from one sample sequenced in a study of T-cell memory formation after mild COVID-19. Via MiXCR, TCRdb re-called the 5' RACE reads, giving one row per CDR3 protein. The sample includes 540,000 or so distinct CDR3 sequences, roughly 22% of them seen just once. The sequenced material came from PBMCs or a T cell subset sorted from them (not recorded which). The origin of the receptors is an adult woman who had mild COVID-19 (a few samples of this study predate the infection). Cell type and time point are not known.

This clonotype was counted ten times or more. This chain links TRBV5-4 with TRBJ1-5, with D hard to call. V shed 2 bases and J shed 4 bases, with 7 bases lying between them. The CDR3 sequence is 13 residues long. CDR1 is SGHNT and CDR2 is YYREEE in the germline V gene (reference sequence). The CDR3 nucleotides read TGTGCCAGCAGCTTAACACCTAATCAGCCCCAGCATTTT. Residues: CASSLTPNQPQHF.

The V and J genes are TRBV5-1 and TRBJ2-5; 8 bases align to TRBD2. The CDR3 contains 16 residues. The V gene's germline CDR1 is SGHRS and CDR2 YFSETQ. Germline trimming cut 3 bases from V and 1 base from J; bases unmatched to any gene: 8. CDR3 amino acids: CASSSTGTRVQETQYF. In DNA form, the CDR3 reads TGCGCCAGCAGCTCAACCGGGACTAGGGTCCAAGAGACCCAGTACTTC.

Many counts were recorded for this clonotype. The chain links TRBV27 to TRBJ2-7, with 10 bases fitting TRBD2. Per the germline V gene, CDR1 is MNHEY and CDR2 is SMNVEV (reference sequence). The V and J ends lost 6 bases and 6 bases, in that order; junction bases with no gene match: 11. This CDR3 has 15 residues. CDR3 region: CASSPTSGTPSEQYF. The DNA of the CDR3 is TGTGCCAGCAGCCCCACTAGCGGGACTCCTAGCGAGCAGTACTTC.

Written as DNA, the CDR3 is TGCGCCAGCAGCCAGACTTCCGCCGGCGAGCAGTTCTTC. This encodes CASSQTSAGEQFF. The chain is built from TRBV4-1 and TRBJ2-1, with no clear D. The V gene's germline CDR1 is MGHRA and CDR2 YSYEKL. V was shortened by 3 bases and J by 10 bases, with 13 bases between the two germline ends. CDR3 size: 13 residues.

The V and J genes are TRBV7-3 and TRBJ2-5; 8 nucleotides match TRBD2. Germline lookup yields CDR1 SGHTA and CDR2 FQGTGA. V gave up 5 bases and J gave up 6 bases; unmatched junction bases: 8. The CDR3 length is 14 residues. CDR3 loop: CASSPGGWEKTQYF. The CDR3 DNA is TGTGCCAGCAGCCCGGGGGGGTGGGAAAAGACCCAGTACTTC.

The chain uses TRBV12-3 or TRBV12-4 and TRBJ2-1, with 14 nucleotides matching TRBD2. This CDR3 contains 15 residues. After removal of 6 bases from V and 12 bases from J, the junction contained 10 bases not matched to a gene. This CDR3 is CASSTGTSGRVAQFF. DNA for the CDR3: TGTGCCAGCAGCACCGGGACTAGCGGGAGAGTGGCGCAGTTCTTC.

V is TRBV7-6 and J is TRBJ1-1, with a tentative D call TRBD1 (6 bases). V gave up 0 bases and J gave up 1 base, with 15 bases separating them. Germline V lookup: CDR1 SGHVS, CDR2 FNYEAQ. The CDR3 is made up of 17 amino acids. In nucleotides, the CDR3 is TGTGCCAGCAGCTTAGCGGGAGGGCAGGGGTCGAACACTGAAGCTTTCTTT. Amino acid sequence: CASSLAGGQGSNTEAFF.

The CDR3 DNA sequence: TGTGCCAGCAGCCAAGATGCGGGCGGGGGCCTTCTGGAGACCCAGTACTTC. This encodes CASSQDAGGGLLETQYF. J is TRBJ2-5 and V is TRBV4-2, with D possibly TRBD2 on 7 matching bases. Between the trimmed V and J ends, which lost 0 bases and 5 bases, there was a span of 19 bases. Germline CDR1 LGHNA, CDR2 YNFKEQ. The CDR3 is 17 amino acids.

The genes are TRBV6-6 and TRBJ1-2; D remains unclear. CDR3 length: 13 amino acids. V lost 5 bases and J lost 3, with 10 bases in between. In germline, CDR1 is MNHNY, CDR2 SVGAGI (reference sequence). The CDR3 DNA reads as TGTGCCAGCAGTCTCAGACATGACTATGGCTACACCTTC. Its protein is CASSLRHDYGYTF.

The gene calls are TRBV2 and TRBJ2-5; tentatively, D is TRBD2 (6 bases). The CDR3 is made up of 12 amino acids. The V end was cut by 6 bases, the J end by 2 bases, with 7 bases between. The V gene's germline CDR1 is SNHLY and CDR2 FYNNEI. This CDR3 is CASRGTQETQYF. The CDR3, as DNA: TGTGCCAGCAGAGGGACTCAAGAGACCCAGTACTTC.

The V call is TRBV29-1, the J call TRBJ2-5; perhaps TRBD1 as D (5 bases). The CDR3 is 14 amino acids. Trimming removed 1 base from V and 5 bases from J, with 14 bases in between. In germline, CDR1 is SQVTM, CDR2 ANQGSEA. The CDR3 reads CSVEVVGAMETQYF. The CDR3 DNA is TGCAGCGTTGAAGTAGTTGGGGCTATGGAGACCCAGTACTTC.

The chain uses TRBV4-3 and TRBJ2-1; TRBD2 matches at 8 bases. The trim removed 0 bases at V and 14 bases at J, leaving 6 bases unmatched. This CDR3 is 13 amino acids long. CDR1 LGHNA and CDR2 YSLEER come from the germline V gene. CDR3 nucleotides: TGCGCCAGCAGCCAAGAGAGGGGGACTAGAGAGTTCTTC. Encoded protein: CASSQERGTREFF.

V gene TRBV7-6 combines with J gene TRBJ1-5, with 7 nucleotides matching TRBD1. After removal of 1 base from V and 8 bases from J, the junction contained 11 bases not matched to a gene. The CDR3 length is 16 residues. The germline V gene has CDR1 SGHVS and CDR2 FNYEAQ. CDR3 bases: TGTGCCAGCAGCTTAGACGCGGGAGGGGGCCAGGAGCCCCAGCATTTT. Amino acid sequence: CASSLDAGGGQEPQHF.

This clonotype was counted only a few times. This chain joins TRBV12-3 or TRBV12-4 and TRBJ2-6; maybe TRBD2 (5 bases). The ends were cut back, 3 bases at V and 3 bases at J, with 12 bases in the middle. CDR3 size: 16 residues. The CDR3, as DNA: TGTGCCAGCAGTTTCGGAGGAGGCTTTGGGGCCAACGTCCTGACTTTC. Translating it yields CASSFGGGFGANVLTF.

The V and J genes are TRBV20-1 and TRBJ1-6, with 8 positions matching TRBD1. Germline CDR1 and CDR2: DFQATT and SNEGSKA (reference sequence). This CDR3 spans 16 amino acids. Unmatched junction bases numbered 17, after V lost 7 bases and J lost 9 bases. The CDR3 region is CSDSIWAQGDSSPLHF. In nucleotides, the CDR3 is TGCAGTGACTCCATTTGGGCACAGGGGGATAGTTCACCCCTCCACTTT.

The chain links TRBV9 to TRBJ2-7; TRBD2 aligns across 10 bases. CDR3 length: 16 amino acids. Germline lookup yields CDR1 SGDLS and CDR2 YYNGEE. After removal of 4 bases from V and 2 bases from J, the junction contained 9 bases not matched to a gene. CDR3 DNA: TGTGCCAGCAGCCTAACCGCCAGCGGGGGGGCCTACGAGCAGTACTTC. This sequence encodes CASSLTASGGAYEQYF.

Many counts were recorded for this clonotype. This chain connects TRBV5-1 to TRBJ2-7; 7 bases map to TRBD2. The V segment lost 0 bases and the J segment 3 bases; nucleotides outside the gene matches: 0. Germline CDR1 SGHRS, CDR2 YFSETQ. This CDR3 has 13 residues. The chain's CDR3 is CASSLGDYYEQYF. The CDR3 DNA reads TGCGCCAGCAGCTTGGGGGACTACTACGAGCAGTACTTC.

The chain carries TRBV3-1 and TRBJ2-3; 7 positions agree with TRBD2. V lost 1 base and J lost 2; bases outside the gene matches: 12. CDR1 is LGHDT, CDR2 YNNKEL, per germline (reference sequence). This CDR3 comprises 18 residues. The CDR3 here is CASSQAVTSEYFTDTQYF. The DNA of the CDR3 is TGTGCCAGCAGCCAAGCAGTCACTAGCGAATATTTCACAGATACGCAGTATTTT.